The rows below give T cell receptor beta chains drawn from one sample of a study of blood T cells in healthy people across ages. A single record per CDR3 protein comes from TCRdb applying MiXCR to the 5' RACE reads. The repertoire holds about 720,000 distinct CDR3 sequences, about 20% seen once, with roughly 22% in the top ten. Sequencing was done on a sample of blood. The receptors stem from a man between 70 and 80 years old in good health. The conserved cysteine and the conserved F or W are not part of the CDR3 here. The D gene is left open where the match is weak.

CDR3 protein: ASSFIDTKQYGYT; D gene: NA; V gene: TRBV5-1; J gene: TRBJ1-2
CDR3 protein: ASTPDSGANVLT; D gene: NA; V gene: TRBV28; J gene: TRBJ2-6
CDR3 protein: ASRTGGYNNEQF; D gene: NA; V gene: TRBV2; J gene: TRBJ2-1
CDR3 protein: ASSSGQIYGYT; D gene: NA; V gene: TRBV14; J gene: TRBJ1-2
CDR3 protein: ASSPRGYT; D gene: NA; V gene: TRBV9; J gene: TRBJ1-2
CDR3 protein: ASGRANTGELF; D gene: NA; V gene: TRBV19; J gene: TRBJ2-2
CDR3 protein: SARSGSANTGELF; D gene: TRBD2; V gene: TRBV20-1; J gene: TRBJ2-2
CDR3 protein: SVGSGGAEPNIQY; D gene: TRBD2; V gene: TRBV29-1; J gene: TRBJ2-4
CDR3 protein: ASSSGLEATDTQY; D gene: TRBD2; V gene: TRBV7-3; J gene: TRBJ2-3
CDR3 protein: ASNPGRGKGTDTQY; D gene: NA; V gene: TRBV6-6; J gene: TRBJ2-3